The 10 T cell receptor beta chains below come from one sample, sequenced in a study of shared clonotypes between healthy human individuals. CD8 cells regarded as naive lacked CD45RO, were positively chosen for CCR7, and omitted terminally differentiated effector memory CD45RA+ cells. The data were produced by immunoSEQ multiplex PCR, yet TCRdb's version contains in-frame clones alone and is incomplete. Of 550,000 to 750,000 clones listed, about 95% were seen once; the top ten hold about 0.11%. Sample: naive CD8+ T cells sorted from blood. The source is a woman aged 25 to 45 in good health.

The chain is built from TRBV5-6 and TRBJ2-3; D call uncertain. CDR3 length equals 12 residues. CDR1 is SGHDT, CDR2 YYEEEE, per germline. Between the trimmed V and J ends, which lost 1 base and 6 bases, there was a span of 6 bases. CDR3 bases: TGTGCCAGCAGCTTGCAAGACGATACGCAGTATTTT. Protein sequence: CASSLQDDTQYF.

The chain combines TRBV9 with TRBJ2-3, with TRBD2 matching 13 bases. This CDR3 has 16 amino acids. Unmatched junction bases numbered 6, after V lost 3 bases and J lost 5 bases. The germline V gene has CDR1 SGDLS and CDR2 YYNGEE. CDR3 DNA sequence: TGTGCCAGCAGCGGAGGACTAGCGGGAGAACTAGATACGCAGTATTTT. Its translation: CASSGGLAGELDTQYF.

Comments on this clone: This CDR3 is also generated by other DNA sequences in the sample. The chain uses TRBV28 and TRBJ2-7; weak D call: TRBD1 (6 bases). V lost 3 bases, J lost 1 base, and 10 bases lay in between. This CDR3 has 14 amino acids. CDR1 is MDHEN, CDR2 SYDVKM, per germline. Here the CDR3 reads CASSFATGSYEQYF. Written as DNA, the CDR3 is TGTGCCAGCAGTTTTGCGACAGGATCCTACGAGCAGTACTTC. The full variable domain, rest sourced from reference TRBV28 and TRBJ2-7, is DVKVTQSSRYLVKRTGEKVFLECVQDMDHENMFWYRQDPGLGLRLIYFSYDVKMKEKGDIPEGYSVSREKKERFSLILESASTNQTSMYLCASSFATGSYEQYFGPGTRLTVT.

The rearrangement links TRBV5-4 to TRBJ2-7; TRBD1 matches 7 bases. The CDR3 consists of 14 residues. After removal of 5 bases from V and 2 bases from J, the junction contained 7 bases not matched to a gene. CDR1 and CDR2 (germline): SGHNT, YYREEE (reference sequence). The CDR3 region has the DNA TGTGCCAGCAGTTCCCGACAGGGTCCCTACGAGCAGTACTTC. It translates to CASSSRQGPYEQYF.

The chain has TRBV6-4 and TRBJ2-1; 11 bases are a match to TRBD2. This CDR3 region has 17 residues. The germline gives CDR1 MRHNA, CDR2 SNTAGT. J was trimmed by 2 bases and V by 2 bases; bases with no gene match: 5. Here the CDR3 reads CASSDRLAGQAYNEQFF. The CDR3 DNA reads TGTGCCAGCAGTGACCGACTAGCGGGACAAGCCTACAATGAGCAGTTCTTC.

The genes are TRBV20-1 and TRBJ1-2; D remains unclear. This CDR3 is built from 9 residues. The germline V gene has CDR1 DFQATT and CDR2 SNEGSKA (reference sequence). The chain's CDR3 is CTGGYGYTF. The CDR3 DNA is TGCACCGGAGGGTATGGCTACACCTTC.

The CDR3 here is CASSPLSGLAGTDTQYF. The CDR3 DNA reads as TGTGCCAGCAGCCCACTTTCGGGACTAGCGGGCACAGATACGCAGTATTTT. The chain uses TRBV7-7 and TRBJ2-3; 11 bases are shared with TRBD2. V lost 5 bases to trimming and J lost 1 base; unmatched junction nucleotides: 8. Germline CDR1 SSHAT, CDR2 FNYEAQ (reference sequence). The CDR3 is 17 residues long.

The rearrangement links TRBV2 to TRBJ2-1; the D is unclear. Trimming removed 7 bases at V and 8 bases at J, with 12 bases between. Germline V gene data show CDR1 as SNHLY and CDR2 as FYNNEI. The length of the CDR3 is 12 residues. The CDR3 protein is CASTEGIYEQFF. The CDR3 DNA is TGTGCCAGCACAGAAGGTATATATGAGCAGTTCTTC.

This clone was detected once. V is TRBV29-1 and J is TRBJ1-2, with no clear D. Germline V gene lookup returns CDR1 SQVTM and CDR2 ANQGSEA. V gave up 4 bases and J gave up 4 bases, with 16 bases separating them. CDR3 size: 14 residues. CDR3 bases: TGCAGCGTTGTTGGTGATACCGGTGGCTATGGCTACACCTTC. It translates to CSVVGDTGGYGYTF.

CDR3 protein: CSALAGLTDTQYF. DNA for the CDR3: TGCAGCGCACTAGCGGGACTCACAGATACGCAGTATTTT. J is TRBJ2-3 and V is TRBV29-1; 10 nucleotides line up with TRBD2. The germline V gene has CDR1 SQVTM and CDR2 ANQGSEA. There are 13 residues in the CDR3. J was trimmed by 2 bases and V by 7 bases; bases with no gene match: 3.